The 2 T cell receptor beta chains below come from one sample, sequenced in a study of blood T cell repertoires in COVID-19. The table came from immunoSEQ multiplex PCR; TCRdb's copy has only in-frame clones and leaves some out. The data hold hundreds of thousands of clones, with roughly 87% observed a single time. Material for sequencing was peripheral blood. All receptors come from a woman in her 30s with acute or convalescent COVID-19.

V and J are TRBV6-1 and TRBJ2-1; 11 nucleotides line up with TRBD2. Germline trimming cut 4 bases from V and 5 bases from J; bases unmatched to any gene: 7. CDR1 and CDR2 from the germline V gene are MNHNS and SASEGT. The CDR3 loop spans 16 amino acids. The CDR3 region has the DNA TGTGCCAGCAGTGGTATAACTAGCGGGAGTAACAATGAGCAGTTCTTC. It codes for CASSGITSGSNNEQFF.

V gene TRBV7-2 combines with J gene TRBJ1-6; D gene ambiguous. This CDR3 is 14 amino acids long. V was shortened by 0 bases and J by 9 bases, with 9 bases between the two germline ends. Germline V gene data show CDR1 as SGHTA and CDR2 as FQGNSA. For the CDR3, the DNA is TGTGCCAGCAGCTTAGCGACCGAGGGTTCACCCCTCCACTTT. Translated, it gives CASSLATEGSPLHF. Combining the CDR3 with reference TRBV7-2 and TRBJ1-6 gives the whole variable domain GAGVSQSPSNKVTEKGKDVELRCDPISGHTALYWYRQSLGQGLEFLIYFQGNSAPDKSGLPSDRFSAERTGGSVSTLTIQRTQQEDSAVYLCASSLATEGSPLHFGNGTRLTVT.